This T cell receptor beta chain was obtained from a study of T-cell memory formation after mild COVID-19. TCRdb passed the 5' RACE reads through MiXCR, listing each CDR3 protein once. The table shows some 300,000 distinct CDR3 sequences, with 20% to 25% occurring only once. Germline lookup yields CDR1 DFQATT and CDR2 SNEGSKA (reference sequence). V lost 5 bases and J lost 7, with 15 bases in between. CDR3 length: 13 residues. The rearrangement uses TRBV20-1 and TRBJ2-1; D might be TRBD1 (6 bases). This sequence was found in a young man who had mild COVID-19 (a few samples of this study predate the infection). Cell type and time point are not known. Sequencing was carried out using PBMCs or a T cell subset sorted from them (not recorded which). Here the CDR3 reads CSARTPGVNEQFF. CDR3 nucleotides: TGCAGTGCTCGAACCCCAGGGGTGAATGAGCAGTTCTTC.